Detailed here is one T cell receptor beta chain. The antigen remains unidentified. A sample-barcoded 5' primer and a J-beta primer mix were used in a second PCR of roughly 7 to 11 cycles. TCRdb called the 5' RACE reads again in MiXCR, with one record for every CDR3 protein. The table lists about 640,000 distinct CDR3 sequences, about 30% of them singletons. This record comes from a study of blood T cells in healthy people across ages. Study-level points and caveats: Researchers deemed the diversity estimates from one million T cells underestimates.

Trimming shortened V by 8 bases and J by 5 bases, and 15 bases separated the two germline ends. This CDR3 comprises 13 residues. CDR1 is GTSNPN, CDR2 SVGIG, per germline (reference sequence). Specimen: blood. The gene calls are TRBV30 and TRBJ1-4; D is possibly TRBD1 (5 bases). The receptor's source is an elderly woman in good health. CDR3 in amino acids: CALIRDGNEKLFF. CDR3 in DNA: TGTGCCCTGATCCGGGACGGAAATGAAAAACTGTTTTTT.